Following are 28 T cell receptor beta chains from one sample sequenced in a study of T cells in Graves' hyperthyroidism and ophthalmopathy. RNA transcripts were the template for amplifying TCR beta CDR3 regions. First-round RT-PCR targeting the TCR CDR3 was performed with the HTBI primer set. TCRdb fed the multiplex PCR reads into MiXCR, producing one record per CDR3 protein. The sample has a few hundred thousand distinct CDR3 sequences; roughly 50% are singletons. The source material was peripheral blood or thyroid tissue (not recorded which). The receptors were gathered from a woman between 18 and 30 years old with Graves' hyperthyroidism.

This clonotype was seen repeatedly, ten times or more. The rearrangement links TRBV7-2 to TRBJ2-7, with TRBD1 matching over 11 bases. The V gene end was trimmed by 5 bases and the J gene end by 3 bases; junction bases not matched to a gene: 9. The CDR3 covers 16 residues. Germline V CDR1 and CDR2: SGHTA, FQGNSA. The CDR3 loop reads CASSTSSGTGGYEQYF. For the CDR3, the DNA is TGTGCCAGCAGCACCTCCTCCGGGACAGGGGGCTACGAGCAGTACTTC.

The chain uses TRBV7-8 and TRBJ2-3; weak D call: TRBD2 (6 bases). The length of the CDR3 is 17 residues. Germline lookup yields CDR1 SGHVS and CDR2 FQNEAQ. Trimming removed 0 bases from V and 7 bases from J, with 20 bases in between. In DNA form, the CDR3 reads TGTGCCAGCAGCTTAGCGCGTTCGCGGGGCCTTGGTTATACGCAGTATTTT. This encodes CASSLARSRGLGYTQYF.

On this clonotype: A clone one base away is much larger, so this may be a read error. The chain joins TRBV27 to TRBJ1-2; possible D gene TRBD1, 5 bases. Trimming pared 10 bases from V and 8 bases from J, leaving 17 bases between. The germline CDR1 and CDR2 sequences are MNHEY and SMNVEV (reference sequence). This CDR3 comprises 12 residues. The CDR3 nucleotides are TGTGCCACCAGACGTGGACAAGGAGGCTACACCTTC. Its translation: CATRRGQGGYTF.

This clonotype was detected once. This is likely a read error, given that the CDR3 carries no conserved phenylalanine or tryptophan at its end. No DNA is shown, since the ends of the CDR3 on it are uncertain; the CDR3 is the one TCRdb lists. The chain has TRBV7-3 and TRBJ2-2; the table's TRBD1 call for D was not verified on the DNA. The germline V gene has CDR1 SGHTA and CDR2 FQGTGA. The CDR3 spans 9 amino acids, including both terminal residues. The CDR3 sequence: CASSSNRDV.

Remarks on this clonotype: A read error may explain this, as a much larger clone is one base away. The rearrangement joins TRBV15 to TRBJ2-5; 10 bases fit TRBD1. The CDR3 covers 15 residues. In germline, CDR1 is LNHNV, CDR2 YYDKDF (reference sequence). V gave up 3 bases and J gave up 4 bases; unmatched junction bases: 5. The CDR3 reads CATSRLGQGGETQYF. The CDR3, as DNA: TGTGCCACCAGCAGGCTAGGACAGGGGGGAGAGACCCAGTACTTC.

This clonotype was recorded at least ten times. This chain connects TRBV2 to TRBJ2-5; D possibly uses TRBD1 or TRBD2 (5 bases each). Trimming cost V 6 bases and J 5 bases, with 16 bases left between them. The CDR3 totals 14 residues. Germline lookup yields CDR1 SNHLY and CDR2 FYNNEI. The CDR3 DNA reads TGTGCCAGCAGCGCCACCACAGGCGGGGAGACCCAGTACTTC. Translation: CASSATTGGETQYF.

The genes are TRBV29-1 and TRBJ1-2, with a possible D match to TRBD1 (6 bases). Germline V gives CDR1 SQVTM, CDR2 ANQGSEA. V shed 8 bases and J shed 4 bases, with 23 bases lying between them. The CDR3 has 15 residues. CDR3 sequence reads: CSFSPGGRSGYGYTF. In nucleotides, the CDR3 is TGCAGCTTTTCGCCCGGGGGCAGGTCCGGCTATGGCTACACCTTC.

This clonotype was found once. This chain connects TRBV11-3 to TRBJ1-6, with D possibly matching TRBD1 (6 bases). Germline assignment: CDR1 SGHNT and CDR2 YENEEA. V lost 5 bases to trimming and J lost 9 bases, with 14 bases between them. The CDR3 spans 14 residues. The CDR3 nucleotides are TGTGCCAGCAGCCCATGGACAGAGAGTTCACCCCTCCACTTT. Residues: CASSPWTESSPLHF.

The genes are TRBV10-2 and TRBJ2-5; 11 bases are a match to TRBD2. V lost 5 bases, J lost 0 bases, and 17 bases stayed unmatched. Germline CDR1 WSHSY, CDR2 SAAADI. CDR3 length: 20 residues. CDR3 sequence reads: CASSRASGGLADPYQETQYF. The CDR3 DNA follows: TGCGCCAGCAGTCGGGCTAGCGGGGGACTAGCGGACCCCTACCAAGAGACCCAGTACTTC.

V gene TRBV29-1 combines with J gene TRBJ1-2; a weak D match, TRBD1 (5 bases). Trimming left V 4 bases short and J 2 bases short, with 11 bases between. CDR1 and CDR2 (germline): SQVTM, ANQGSEA. The CDR3 contains 13 residues. The CDR3 DNA follows: TGCAGCGTTGGCCTACAGGAGAACTATGGCTACACCTTC. Its translation is CSVGLQENYGYTF.

The table lists this clonotype with many counts. The chain employs TRBV3-1 and TRBJ1-1, with 7 nucleotides matching TRBD1. Trimming cost V 3 bases and J 1 base; bases outside gene matches: 11. Germline CDR1 reads LGHDT; CDR2 reads YNNKEL (reference sequence). The CDR3 sequence is 17 residues long. CDR3 nucleotide sequence: TGTGCCAGCAGCCACCGTGACAGGGCTTTAGGGAACACTGAAGCTTTCTTT. It encodes CASSHRDRALGNTEAFF.

This clonotype was counted at least ten times. The rearrangement links TRBV7-9 to TRBJ2-7; possible D gene TRBD1, 6 bases. From germline, CDR1 is SEHNR and CDR2 FQNEAQ (reference sequence). The CDR3 consists of 14 residues. Between the trimmed V and J ends, which lost 6 bases and 2 bases, there was a span of 14 bases. DNA of the CDR3: TGTGCCAGCAGTCTGTGGGACATCGCCTACGAGCAGTACTTC. It is translated as CASSLWDIAYEQYF.

In DNA, the CDR3 is TGTGCCAGCAGAACCACATCGCTAGCGGGTATGACAGATACGCAGTATTTT. Its protein product is CASRTTSLAGMTDTQYF. V usage is TRBV2 and J usage is TRBJ2-3; TRBD2 matches at 8 bases. The length of the CDR3 is 17 residues. Germline V gene lookup returns CDR1 SNHLY and CDR2 FYNNEI. The ends lost 6 bases at V and 3 bases at J; junction bases unmatched: 14.

With regard to this clonotype: It is likely a read error, because the conserved phenylalanine at the end of the CDR3 is missing. No DNA is shown, since the ends of the CDR3 on it are uncertain; the CDR3 is the one TCRdb lists. This chain connects TRBV7-7 to TRBJ2-5; the table's D call, TRBD2, has no DNA check behind it. CDR1 is SSHAT and CDR2 is FNYEAQ in the germline V gene (reference sequence). The CDR3 totals 11 residues, both ends included. The CDR3 region is CASSLRLETNT.

The chain joins TRBV10-3 to TRBJ2-7, with 11 bases aligning to TRBD2. The CDR3 consists of 14 residues. The germline gives CDR1 ENHRY, CDR2 SYGVKD. Trimming cost V 2 bases and J 3 bases; bases outside gene matches: 0. As DNA, the CDR3 is TGTGCCATCAGTGAGACTAGCGGGGGCTACGAGCAGTACTTC. The encoded protein is CAISETSGGYEQYF.

The chain uses TRBV20-1 and TRBJ2-7, with 11 bases aligning to TRBD2. The end of the DNA fits TRBJ2-1 better, so the J call may be wrong. In germline, CDR1 is DFQATT, CDR2 SNEGSKA (reference sequence). This CDR3 has 20 residues. The DNA for the CDR3 is TGCAGTGCTAGAGCCCCACGGACTAGCGGGTGGATGAGCTCCTACAATGAGCAGTTCTTC. Translating gives CSARAPRTSGWMSSYNEQFF.

The chain has TRBV29-1 and TRBJ1-1, with D hard to call. Looked up from germline, CDR1 is SQVTM and CDR2 is ANQGSEA. Trimming removed 8 bases from V and 3 bases from J, with 13 bases in between. The CDR3 is 12 residues long. CDR3 amino acids: CSSKDEYTEAFF. CDR3 in DNA: TGCAGCAGTAAGGATGAGTACACTGAAGCTTTCTTT.

This clonotype was seen once. This chain joins TRBV10-3 and TRBJ2-7, with 7 bases matching TRBD1. CDR1 is ENHRY, CDR2 SYGVKD, per germline. With 8 bases clipped from V and 6 bases from J, the junction kept 4 bases outside the gene matches. CDR3 length equals 11 residues. The CDR3 spells CAIRNRGEQYF. The DNA of the CDR3 is TGTGCCATCCGAAACAGGGGCGAGCAGTACTTC.

The chain recombines TRBV7-3 with TRBJ2-6; unclear D gene. There are 14 residues in the CDR3. Germline loops: CDR1 SGHTA, CDR2 FQGTGA. V was shortened by 2 bases and J by 4 bases, with 6 bases between the two germline ends. The CDR3 spells CASSLQAGANVLTF. CDR3 in DNA: TGTGCCAGCAGCTTACAGGCAGGGGCCAACGTCCTGACTTTC.

This clonotype was detected many times. The chain has TRBV29-1 and TRBJ2-2; 8 bases line up with TRBD2. Germline trimming cut 1 base from V and 7 bases from J; bases unmatched to any gene: 8. This CDR3 region has 15 residues. The germline V gene encodes CDR1 SQVTM and CDR2 ANQGSEA. CDR3 DNA: TGCAGCGTTGAAGGGGTTAGCGGGATGGACGGGGAGCTGTTTTTT. This encodes CSVEGVSGMDGELFF.

This clonotype was seen at least ten times. The J gene is TRBJ2-7, the V gene TRBV9, with 8 bases identical to TRBD2. From germline, CDR1 is SGDLS and CDR2 YYNGEE. The CDR3 totals 14 residues. J gave up 4 bases and V 0 bases, and 3 bases lay outside the gene matches. In DNA form, the CDR3 reads TGTGCCAGCAGCGTAGAACCTAGCGGGTACGAGCAGTACTTC. It encodes CASSVEPSGYEQYF.

This clonotype was counted ten times or more. The chain combines TRBV7-8 with TRBJ1-4, with TRBD1 matching over 7 bases. Germline V CDR1 and CDR2: SGHVS, FQNEAQ. The CDR3 is 14 residues long. The V segment lost 6 bases and the J segment 5 bases; nucleotides outside the gene matches: 6. The DNA for the CDR3 is TGTGCCAGCAGAAAGGGACAGAACAATGAAAAACTGTTTTTT. Encoded protein: CASRKGQNNEKLFF. Supplemented by reference TRBV7-8 and TRBJ1-4, the full variable domain reads GAGVSQSPRYKVAKRGQDVALRCDPISGHVSLFWYQQALGQGPEFLTYFQNEAQLDKSGLPSDRFFAERPEGSVSTLKIQRTQQEDSAVYLCASRKGQNNEKLFFGSGTQLSVL.

This clonotype was picked up many times. In DNA form, the CDR3 reads TGTGCCAGACAACTAGCGGGAGGGGATAACACCGGGGAGCTGTTTTTT. It yields the protein CARQLAGGDNTGELFF. The chain recombines TRBV19 with TRBJ2-2; 13 positions agree with TRBD2. Germline V gene sequence: CDR1 LNHDA, CDR2 SQIVND (reference sequence). Trimming at V came to 9 bases and at J to 2 bases, leaving 6 bases not matched to a gene. The CDR3 has 16 residues.

This clonotype was recorded at least ten times. The chain links TRBV20-1 to TRBJ2-7; 9 bases map to TRBD1. This CDR3 is 14 amino acids long. V was clipped by 2 bases and J by 4 bases; unmatched bases: 6. Looked up from germline, CDR1 is DFQATT and CDR2 is SNEGSKA (reference sequence). The CDR3 coding sequence is TGCAGTGCTAGACCTTGGACAGGGGAATACGAGCAGTACTTC. Translation: CSARPWTGEYEQYF.

This clonotype was counted at least ten times. The chain has TRBV11-3 and TRBJ1-2; D uncertain. V was clipped by 1 base and J by 4 bases, with 7 bases between them. Germline-derived CDR1 and CDR2 are SGHNT and YENEEA. The CDR3 is 13 residues long. The CDR3 region has the DNA TGTGCCAGCAGCTTAGCCCCAGGCTATGGCTACACCTTC. It translates to CASSLAPGYGYTF.

This clonotype was seen repeatedly, ten times or more. The chain joins TRBV25-1 to TRBJ2-7, with D perhaps TRBD1 or TRBD2 (5 bases each). CDR1 and CDR2 (germline): MGHDK, SYGVNS. The CDR3 sequence is 13 residues long. The V end was cut by 4 bases, the J end by 2 bases, with 9 bases between. The CDR3 sequence: CASSGDGTYEQYF. Written as DNA, the CDR3 is TGTGCCAGCAGTGGGGACGGGACCTACGAGCAGTACTTC.

Of note for this clonotype: One junction end disagrees with the germline gene, perhaps due to a read error. This sequence joins TRBV5-1 and TRBJ1-1, with TRBD1 identical over 7 bases. The CDR3 is 12 residues long. CDR1 and CDR2 from the germline V gene are SGHRS and YFSETQ. CDR3 residues: CVSTPGQYEAFF. The CDR3 nucleotides are TGCGTCAGCACGCCGGGACAGTATGAAGCTTTCTTT.

The CDR3 here is CAWDPGAGGYGYTF. CDR3 DNA: TGTGCCTGGGACCCAGGGGCGGGGGGCTATGGCTACACCTTC. The V gene is TRBV30, the J gene TRBJ1-2; weak D call: TRBD1 (6 bases). CDR1 GTSNPN and CDR2 SVGIG come from the germline V gene (reference sequence). The CDR3 has 14 amino acids. V lost 5 bases and J lost 4, with 17 bases in between.